This T cell receptor beta chain emerged from a study of cytomegalovirus exposure and HLA in healthy donors (dated 2017 in TCRdb). General notes on the study: A later analysis indicated that the 100 to 150 validation repertoires were generated on the platform also employed for the 650 to 850 repertoires of the first cohort. The study was designed to test whether signatures of past pathogen exposure could be identified by cataloging public T cell receptors. Besides the first cohort of around 670 subjects, a separate validation cohort made up of roughly 120 different subjects was used. High-throughput TCR immunosequencing, statistical association of individual TCRs with disease status, and machine learning were combined to predict cytomegalovirus infection status. Study-wide findings and limitations: In vitro tests confirmed that a few of the cytomegalovirus-associated TCR beta chains recognize cytomegalovirus antigens. All 120 or so repertoires were used to score co-occurrence in the validation cohort in a later analysis, because that analysis had no HLA typing for the cohort. It was suggested by the authors that the approach could potentially be generalized to other disease states and immunological phenotypes. Subsequent analysis determined that TCRs grouped into clusters in the first cohort also showed a tendency toward co-occurrence across the roughly 120 validation repertoires, and 85% to 95% of cluster scores exceeded 0. While some public TCRs were present in many individuals, most TCR sequences turned up only very rarely across donors. Cytomegalovirus status was reported to be diagnosed by the classifier with high specificity and sensitivity in both the original and validation cohorts. A total of roughly 160 TCR beta chains were listed by the study as associated with cytomegalovirus.

The donors belonged to the validation cohort of about 120 subjects, which was separate from the approximately 680-subject first cohort. This clone has just one count. It has no known antigen specificity. The sample holds no much larger clone one base away, and base qualities are not on file. Library preparation employed the immunoSEQ multiplex PCR assay. From the authors' description of their analysis: A statistical classification framework was built to diagnose cytomegalovirus status from the catalog of TCR beta chain sequences. TCRdb retrieved this table from immuneACCESS and kept in-frame rearrangements only. Not all clones are present; in checked studies, unresolved V genes account for under half, and no reason is known for the remainder. V, J and clone size derive from that table, while D and trimming were established from the DNA sequence. The table for this sample lists 150,000 to 200,000 clones; about nine tenths of them were counted only once. 5% to 7% of the sample is in the top ten clones.

The cysteine opens and the phenylalanine closes a CDR3 of 14 amino acids. Just CDR3 DNA is preserved here, 42 bases in frame from base 1. Looking up the germline V gene (reference sequence) yields CDR1 GTSNPN and CDR2 SVGIG. V drops 0 bases and J drops 4 bases, leaving 12 bases in between. Sequenced: PBMCs. The sequence derives from a woman in her twenties or thirties in good health and CMV-seronegative. The sequence links TRBV30 to TRBJ1-2, with the D segment identity uncertain. The DNA is as follows: TGTGCCTGGAGTGTGACTACTGGTTTCTATGGCTACACCTTC. The resulting protein is CAWSVTTGFYGYTF.